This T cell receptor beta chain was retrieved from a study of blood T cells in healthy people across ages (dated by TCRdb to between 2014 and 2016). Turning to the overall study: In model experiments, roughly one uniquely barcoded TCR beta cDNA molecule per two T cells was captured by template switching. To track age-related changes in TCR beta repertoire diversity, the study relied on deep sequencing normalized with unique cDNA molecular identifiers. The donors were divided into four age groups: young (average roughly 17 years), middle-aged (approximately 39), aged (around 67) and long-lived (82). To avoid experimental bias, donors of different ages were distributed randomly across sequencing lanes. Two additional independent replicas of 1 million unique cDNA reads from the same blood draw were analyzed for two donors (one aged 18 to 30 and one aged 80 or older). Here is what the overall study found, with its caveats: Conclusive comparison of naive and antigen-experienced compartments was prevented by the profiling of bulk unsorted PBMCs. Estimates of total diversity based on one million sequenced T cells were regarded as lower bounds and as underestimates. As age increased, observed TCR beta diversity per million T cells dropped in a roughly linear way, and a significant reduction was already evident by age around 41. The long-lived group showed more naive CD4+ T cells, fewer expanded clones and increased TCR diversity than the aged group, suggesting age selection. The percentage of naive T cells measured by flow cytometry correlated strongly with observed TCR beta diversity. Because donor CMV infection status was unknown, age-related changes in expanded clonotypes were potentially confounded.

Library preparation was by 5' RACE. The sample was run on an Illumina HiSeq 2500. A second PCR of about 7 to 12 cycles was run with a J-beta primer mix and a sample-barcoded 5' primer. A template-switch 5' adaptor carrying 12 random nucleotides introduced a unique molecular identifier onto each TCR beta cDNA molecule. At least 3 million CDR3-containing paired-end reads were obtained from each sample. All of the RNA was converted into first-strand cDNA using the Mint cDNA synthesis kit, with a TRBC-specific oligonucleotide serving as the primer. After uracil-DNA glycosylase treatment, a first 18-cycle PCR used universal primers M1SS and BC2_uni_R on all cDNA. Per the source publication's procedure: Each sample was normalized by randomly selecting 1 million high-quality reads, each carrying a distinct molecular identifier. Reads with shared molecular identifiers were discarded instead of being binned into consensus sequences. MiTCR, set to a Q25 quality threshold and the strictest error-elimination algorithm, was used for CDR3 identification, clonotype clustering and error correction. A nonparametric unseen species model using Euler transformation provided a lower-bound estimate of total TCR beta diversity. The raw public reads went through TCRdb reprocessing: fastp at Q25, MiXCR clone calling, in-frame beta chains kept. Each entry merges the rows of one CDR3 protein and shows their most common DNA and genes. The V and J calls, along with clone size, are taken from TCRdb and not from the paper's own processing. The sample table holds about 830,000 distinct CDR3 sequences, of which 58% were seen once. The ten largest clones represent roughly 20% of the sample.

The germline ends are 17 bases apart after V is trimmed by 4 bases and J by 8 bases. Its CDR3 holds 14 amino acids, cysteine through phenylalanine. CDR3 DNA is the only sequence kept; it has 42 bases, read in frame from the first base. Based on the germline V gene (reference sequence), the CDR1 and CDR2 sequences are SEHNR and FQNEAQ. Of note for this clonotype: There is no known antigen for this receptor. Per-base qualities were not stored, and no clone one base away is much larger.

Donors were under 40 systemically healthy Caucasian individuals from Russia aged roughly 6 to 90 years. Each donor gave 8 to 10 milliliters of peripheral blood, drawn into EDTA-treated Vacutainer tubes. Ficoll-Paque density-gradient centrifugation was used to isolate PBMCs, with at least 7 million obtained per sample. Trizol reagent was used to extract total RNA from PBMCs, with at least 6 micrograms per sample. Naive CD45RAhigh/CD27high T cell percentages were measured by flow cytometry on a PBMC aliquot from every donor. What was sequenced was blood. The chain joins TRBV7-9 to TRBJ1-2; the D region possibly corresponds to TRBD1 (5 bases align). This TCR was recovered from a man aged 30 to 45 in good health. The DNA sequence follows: TGTGCCAGCAGCTACCCGGGACGGCCTAGGGGCTACACCTTC. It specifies CASSYPGRPRGYTF.